The entry that follows covers one T cell receptor (beta chain) sequence. Measured with immunoSEQ multiplex PCR; TCRdb has only the in-frame clones, and not every one. The sample contains about 87,000 clones, roughly 76% of which appear only once. This entry is derived from a study of blood T cell repertoires in COVID-19. Germline-derived CDR1 and CDR2 are SGHDN and FVKESK. V dropped 5 bases and J dropped 0 bases, with 11 bases sitting between them. This CDR3 has 14 amino acids. The sequence was collected from a woman between 50 and 59 years old with acute or convalescent COVID-19. The sample was peripheral blood. V usage is TRBV14 and J usage is TRBJ2-7; D possibly corresponds to TRBD2 (6 bases). Here the CDR3 reads CASSLRRGSYEQYF. Here the CDR3 DNA reads TGTGCCAGCAGCTTGCGGCGGGGCTCCTACGAGCAGTACTTC.